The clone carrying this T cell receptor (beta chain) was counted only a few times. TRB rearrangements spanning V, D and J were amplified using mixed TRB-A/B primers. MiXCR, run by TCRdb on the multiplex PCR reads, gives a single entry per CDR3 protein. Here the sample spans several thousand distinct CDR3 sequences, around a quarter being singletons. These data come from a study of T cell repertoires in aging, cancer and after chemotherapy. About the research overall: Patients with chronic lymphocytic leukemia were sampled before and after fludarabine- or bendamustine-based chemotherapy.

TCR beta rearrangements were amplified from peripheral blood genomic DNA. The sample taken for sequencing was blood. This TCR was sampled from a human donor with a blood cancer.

The CDR3 spells CAISGGRINQPQHF. CDR3 coding DNA: TGTGCCATCAGTGGGGGACGGATCAATCAGCCCCAGCATTTT. This sequence joins TRBV10-3 and TRBJ1-5, with a possible D match to TRBD1 (5 bases). The CDR3 sequence is 14 residues long. The V gene's germline CDR1 is ENHRY and CDR2 SYGVKD. V dropped 4 bases and J dropped 3 bases, with 10 bases sitting between them.